These T cell receptor beta chains were read from a single sample in a study of blood T cell repertoires in COVID-19. Method: immunoSEQ multiplex PCR; TCRdb's copy keeps in-frame clones and lacks some. The sample carries 200,000 to 250,000 clones, about 88% recorded once. The specimen sequenced was peripheral blood. Receptors were obtained from a woman aged 60-70 years with acute or convalescent COVID-19. The CDR3 runs from the conserved cysteine through the conserved F or W. D genes are given only for firm matches. Part of the rows lack a size; the others show once, few, many or a class for expanded clones.

clone_size	j_call	d_call	v_call	cdr3_nt	cdr3_aa
.	TRBJ2-7	.	TRBV16	TGTGCCAGCAGCCAATCTGGCATCTACGAGCAGTACTTC	CASSQSGIYEQYF
.	TRBJ2-3	TRBD2	TRBV29-1	TGCAGCGTTGGGACTAGGGTGGCAGATACGCAGTATTTT	CSVGTRVADTQYF
.	TRBJ1-2	.	TRBV12-3/TRBV12-4	TGTGCCAGCAGTTTAGGGGGGCCCAGCTACACCTTC	CASSLGGPSYTF
.	TRBJ2-3	.	TRBV5-1	TGCGCCAGCAGCTCATATAGCGGATCTAGCACAGATACGCAGTATTTT	CASSSYSGSSTDTQYF
.	TRBJ1-4	TRBD1	TRBV19	TGTGCCAGTTCGGACAGGGAGGGTGAAAAACTGTTTTTT	CASSDREGEKLFF
few	TRBJ2-2	.	TRBV7-6	TGTGCCAGCAGTTTCAGCGGGTTGAACACCGGGGAGCTGTTTTTT	CASSFSGLNTGELFF
.	TRBJ1-2	.	TRBV27	TGTGCCAGCAGGCAGGGGAATAGCTATGGCTACACCTTC	CASRQGNSYGYTF
.	TRBJ2-7	TRBD1	TRBV30	TGTGCCTGGAGTGTCGGACAGGACTACGAGCAGTACTTC	CAWSVGQDYEQYF
.	TRBJ1-1	TRBD1	TRBV19	TGTGCCAGTAGTATTCCCAGGGGGTGGAACACTGAAGCTTTCTTT	CASSIPRGWNTEAFF
.	TRBJ1-2	.	TRBV7-2	TGTGCCAGCAGCTTAGTTGCGGGTGGCTACACCTTC	CASSLVAGGYTF
once	TRBJ2-6	.	TRBV6-2/TRBV6-3	TGTGCCAGCAGTTACTTCCCTACTCTTGTCTCTGGGGCCAACGTCCTGACTTTC	CASSYFPTLVSGANVLTF
.	TRBJ2-7	.	TRBV12-2	TGTGCAAGTCGCTTAGGAGGAGCTGGTAGCGGGAGGTCCTACGAGCAGTACTTC	CASRLGGAGSGRSYEQYF
.	TRBJ1-5	.	TRBV20-1	TGCAGTGCTAGTGGGGGGCACATCACTGTCGGCAATCAGCCCCAGCATTTT	CSASGGHITVGNQPQHF
.	TRBJ2-7	.	TRBV7-9	TGTGCCAGCAGCTTACTTGGACAGATTCACTCCTACGAGCAGTACTTC	CASSLLGQIHSYEQYF